The 31 T cell receptor beta chains reported below all come from one sample, sequenced in a study of T cells in Graves' hyperthyroidism and ophthalmopathy. TCR beta CDR3 regions were amplified from RNA. An initial round of RT-PCR targeting the TCR CDR3 relied on the HTBI primer set. In TCRdb, the multiplex PCR reads were re-called with MiXCR into one record per CDR3 protein. The data show some 500,000 distinct CDR3 sequences, with 13% to 15% seen just once and over 15% held by the top ten. Sample: blood. The receptors come from a woman younger than 35 with Graves' hyperthyroidism.

This chain links TRBV30 with TRBJ1-3; tentative D call: TRBD1 (5 bases). In germline, CDR1 is GTSNPN, CDR2 SVGIG (reference sequence). The ends were cut back, 4 bases at V and 4 bases at J, with 17 bases in the middle. This CDR3 comprises 15 residues. Here the CDR3 DNA reads TGTGCCTGGAAGTTCGTGGGGGTTTCGGGAAACACCATATATTTT. Its protein is CAWKFVGVSGNTIYF.

This clonotype was counted at least ten times. The chain is built from TRBV12-5 and TRBJ2-1, with 9 positions matching TRBD2. Per the germline V gene, CDR1 is LGHNT and CDR2 is FRNRAP. After removal of 3 bases from V and 8 bases from J, the junction contained 11 bases not matched to a gene. The CDR3 has 16 amino acids. For the CDR3, the DNA is TGTGCTAGTGGTTTCCTAGCGGGGAGTATCCCCCATGAGCAGTTCTTC. Translated: CASGFLAGSIPHEQFF.

Regarding this clonotype: With a much larger clone just one base away, this may be a read error. This sequence joins TRBV30 and TRBJ1-1; perhaps TRBD1 as D (5 bases). The CDR3 contains 13 residues. Trimming cost V 0 bases and J 3 bases, with 8 bases left between them. Germline CDR1 is GTSNPN and CDR2 is SVGIG (reference sequence). CDR3 amino acids: CAWSVRGDTEAFF. The DNA of the CDR3 is TGTGCCTGGAGTGTACGGGGCGACACTGAAGCTTTCTTT.

The chain links TRBV20-1 to TRBJ2-1; D remains unclear. The CDR3 spans 12 residues. Between the trimmed V and J ends, which lost 7 bases and 0 bases, there was a span of 7 bases. Germline V gene sequence: CDR1 DFQATT, CDR2 SNEGSKA (reference sequence). CDR3 sequence reads: CSGHVSYNEQFF. The CDR3 DNA sequence: TGCAGTGGCCATGTCTCCTACAATGAGCAGTTCTTC.

This clonotype was picked up many times. The chain recombines TRBV20-1 with TRBJ2-1; D gene unclear. Germline V gene lookup returns CDR1 DFQATT and CDR2 SNEGSKA (reference sequence). The CDR3 has 16 residues. Deletions cut 5 bases from V and 2 bases from J, with 19 bases between. CDR3 in DNA: TGCAGTGCTGCCACCCTCTTCGACTCTACCTACAATGAGCAGTTCTTC. Translation gives CSAATLFDSTYNEQFF.

This clonotype was found many times. This rearrangement joins TRBV18 to TRBJ1-1; D uncertain. Trimming stripped 3 bases from V and 1 base from J, with 12 bases between. The CDR3 runs to 15 residues. Germline values: CDR1 KGHSH, CDR2 LQKENI. CDR3 coding DNA: TGTGCCAGCTCACCCACGACAACACGGAACACTGAAGCTTTCTTT. It translates to CASSPTTTRNTEAFF.

This clonotype has ten or more counts. This chain connects TRBV12-3 or TRBV12-4 to TRBJ2-1, with 8 bases identical to TRBD1. V shed 5 bases, J shed 7 bases, and the junction held 4 bases outside the gene matches. The CDR3 spans 13 residues. CDR3 sequence (DNA): TGTGCCAGCAGTCAGGGGGCTACAAATGAGCAGTTCTTC. Protein sequence: CASSQGATNEQFF.

This clonotype turned up a few times. This chain connects TRBV19 to TRBJ1-5; D gene ambiguous. Trimming left V 9 bases short and J 3 bases short, with 15 bases between. CDR3 length: 14 residues. Germline CDR1 LNHDA, CDR2 SQIVND (reference sequence). CDR3 region: CASRTSGPNQPQHF. The CDR3 DNA is TGTGCCAGCAGGACCTCCGGGCCCAATCAGCCCCAGCATTTT.

This clonotype was observed a few times. The V call is TRBV20-1, the J call TRBJ1-1; TRBD1 matches 7 bases. J gave up 4 bases and V 3 bases, and 8 bases lay outside the gene matches. Germline assignment: CDR1 DFQATT and CDR2 SNEGSKA (reference sequence). The CDR3 sequence is 14 residues long. The CDR3 sequence is CSARYKGAGTEAFF. CDR3 bases: TGCAGTGCTAGGTACAAGGGGGCTGGCACTGAAGCTTTCTTT.

V usage is TRBV7-2 and J usage is TRBJ2-5, with D hard to call. This CDR3 region has 14 residues. With 1 base removed from V and 2 bases from J, the gap between germline ends came to 8 bases. CDR1 is SGHTA, CDR2 FQGNSA, per germline. The CDR3 sequence: CASSLGARQETQYF. The CDR3 DNA reads TGTGCCAGCAGCTTAGGAGCACGACAAGAGACCCAGTACTTC.

This clonotype was counted at least ten times. The chain recombines TRBV2 with TRBJ1-1; tentatively, D is TRBD1 (6 bases). CDR3 length: 17 amino acids. Trimming took 7 bases from V and 7 from J, leaving 28 bases between them. Germline V gene data show CDR1 as SNHLY and CDR2 as FYNNEI. The CDR3 DNA sequence: TGTGCCAGCACTCTCGGGGGGGCGCGAGGATTGAGTCGTGAAGCTTTCTTT. This encodes CASTLGGARGLSREAFF. Based on the CDR3 plus reference TRBV2 and TRBJ1-1, the full variable domain is EPEVTQTPSHQVTQMGQEVILRCVPISNHLYFYWYRQILGQKVEFLVSFYNNEISEKSEIFDDQFSVERPDGSNFTLKIRSTKLEDSAMYFCASTLGGARGLSREAFFGQGTRLTVV.

This clonotype was detected many times. The CDR3 region has the DNA TGTGCCAGCACTGGGCTACTCCTAGGCCACGAGCAGTACTTC. Its translation is CASTGLLLGHEQYF. V and J are TRBV2 and TRBJ2-7, with D uncertain. Trimming removed 7 bases at V and 5 bases at J, with 18 bases between. Germline V gives CDR1 SNHLY, CDR2 FYNNEI. The CDR3 runs 14 residues. Full variable domain (outside the CDR3, taken from reference TRBV2 and TRBJ2-7): EPEVTQTPSHQVTQMGQEVILRCVPISNHLYFYWYRQILGQKVEFLVSFYNNEISEKSEIFDDQFSVERPDGSNFTLKIRSTKLEDSAMYFCASTGLLLGHEQYFGPGTRLTVT.

V gene TRBV10-3 combines with J gene TRBJ2-7, with 8 bases aligning to TRBD2. V shed 2 bases, J shed 0 bases, and the junction held 0 bases outside the gene matches. This CDR3 is 14 amino acids long. The germline CDR1 and CDR2 sequences are ENHRY and SYGVKD. The CDR3 DNA follows: TGTGCCATCAGTGAGACTAGCGGCTCCTACGAGCAGTACTTC. It translates to CAISETSGSYEQYF.

There are many counts of this clonotype. The chain combines TRBV12-3 or TRBV12-4 with TRBJ1-6; 10 positions match TRBD1. CDR3 size: 14 residues. V gave up 6 bases and J gave up 7 bases; unmatched junction bases: 3. CDR3 protein: CASRGTGENSPLHF. CDR3 DNA: TGTGCCAGCAGAGGGACAGGGGAAAATTCACCCCTCCACTTT.

At least ten counts were recorded for this clonotype. The rearrangement links TRBV12-3 or TRBV12-4 to TRBJ2-2; TRBD1 matches at 7 bases. CDR3 size: 18 residues. The V and J ends lost 6 bases and 6 bases, in that order; junction bases with no gene match: 19. CDR3 protein: CASSPGILTGKVPGELFF. The CDR3 bases are TGTGCCAGCAGCCCGGGGATCCTGACAGGGAAGGTGCCCGGGGAGCTGTTTTTT.

The table lists this clonotype with many counts. J is TRBJ1-2 and V is TRBV12-3 or TRBV12-4; 7 bases agree with TRBD1. The junction had 10 bases not matched to a gene; V was cut back by 5 bases and J by 4 bases. CDR3 length: 15 amino acids. The CDR3 DNA reads as TGTGCCAGCAGTCCCAGGACAGGCAGAGGCTATGGCTACACCTTC. Amino acid sequence: CASSPRTGRGYGYTF.

This chain uses TRBV19 with TRBJ1-5, with D maybe TRBD1 (5 bases). Trimming took off 4 bases at V and 7 bases at J, with 20 bases between the two ends. Germline CDR1 reads LNHDA; CDR2 reads SQIVND (reference sequence). The CDR3 is made up of 16 amino acids. CDR3 residues: CASSTEDSLRIQPQHF. The CDR3 nucleotides read TGTGCCAGTAGTACCGAAGACAGTCTCCGAATCCAGCCCCAGCATTTT.

The sample holds a few counts of this clonotype. The gene calls are TRBV14 and TRBJ2-1, with TRBD2 matching 10 bases. This CDR3 is 15 amino acids long. Trimming cost V 1 base and J 9 bases; bases outside gene matches: 6. Germline V CDR1 and CDR2: SGHDN, FVKESK. The CDR3 sequence is CASSQVAGGLTEQFF. The CDR3 DNA reads TGTGCCAGCAGCCAAGTAGCGGGAGGCCTCACTGAGCAGTTCTTC.

This clonotype has ten or more counts. This chain connects TRBV12-3 or TRBV12-4 to TRBJ1-4; TRBD1 aligns across 11 bases. CDR3 length: 17 residues. V shed 6 bases, J shed 8 bases, and the junction held 14 bases outside the gene matches. The CDR3 DNA sequence: TGTGCCAGCAGGCCGGGACAGGGGGTGGGGATCAAAGAAAAACTGTTTTTT. Translating gives CASRPGQGVGIKEKLFF.

This clonotype was recorded many times. This chain uses TRBV25-1 with TRBJ2-7; no definite D call. V lost 5 bases, J lost 0 bases, and 5 bases lay in between. This CDR3 is 12 amino acids long. Germline V gives CDR1 MGHDK, CDR2 SYGVNS. CDR3 DNA sequence: TGTGCCAGCAGTATCCTCTCCTACGAGCAGTACTTC. Residues: CASSILSYEQYF.

The chain links TRBV18 to TRBJ2-2; D gene uncertain. The CDR3 totals 14 residues. Trimming took off 0 bases at V and 3 bases at J, with 5 bases between the two ends. CDR1 is KGHSH and CDR2 is LQKENI in the germline V gene. CDR3 protein: CASSPPIDTGELFF. The CDR3 DNA reads TGTGCCAGCTCACCACCTATTGACACCGGGGAGCTGTTTTTT.

For this clonotype: With a much larger clone just one base away, this may be a read error. The chain joins TRBV29-1 to TRBJ1-1; a possible D gene is TRBD1 (6 bases). Germline V lookup: CDR1 SQVTM, CDR2 ANQGSEA. CDR3 size: 13 residues. The V and J ends lost 5 bases and 0 bases respectively, with 10 bases between them. CDR3 sequence reads: CSVLRGMNTEAFF. The CDR3 bases are TGCAGCGTTCTCAGGGGCATGAACACTGAAGCTTTCTTT.

The chain employs TRBV6-2 or TRBV6-3 and TRBJ1-1; D not certain. Per the germline V gene, CDR1 is MNHEY and CDR2 is SVGEGT. With 2 bases removed from V and 1 base from J, the gap between germline ends came to 8 bases. This CDR3 region has 14 residues. The CDR3: CASSYPSANTEAFF. In DNA form, the CDR3 reads TGTGCCAGCAGTTACCCTTCAGCGAACACTGAAGCTTTCTTT.

This clonotype was seen a few times. The chain links TRBV9 to TRBJ2-1, with 8 bases lining up with TRBD2. Unmatched junction bases numbered 8, after V lost 0 bases and J lost 3 bases. The germline V gene encodes CDR1 SGDLS and CDR2 YYNGEE. There are 17 residues in the CDR3. CDR3 region: CASSVALADPRYNEQFF. The DNA of the CDR3 is TGTGCCAGCAGCGTAGCACTAGCGGATCCTCGCTACAATGAGCAGTTCTTC.

The sample holds a few counts of this clonotype. This chain joins TRBV5-1 and TRBJ2-1; 9 positions agree with TRBD2. Germline V gene data show CDR1 as SGHRS and CDR2 as YFSETQ. The V gene end was trimmed by 3 bases and the J gene end by 4 bases; junction bases not matched to a gene: 2. The CDR3 is 14 residues long. The CDR3 here is CASSSSGGYNEQFF. CDR3 sequence (DNA): TGCGCCAGCAGCTCCAGCGGGGGGTACAATGAGCAGTTCTTC.

This clonotype was seen many times. This chain connects TRBV20-1 to TRBJ2-1; tentative D call: TRBD1 (5 bases). Germline values: CDR1 DFQATT, CDR2 SNEGSKA (reference sequence). This CDR3 is built from 15 residues. The V and J ends lost 0 bases and 5 bases respectively, with 14 bases between them. The CDR3 DNA reads TGCAGTGCTAGAGATCAAGTCAGGGCTAACAATGAGCAGTTCTTC. Amino acids: CSARDQVRANNEQFF.

This clonotype was observed many times. The chain employs TRBV29-1 and TRBJ1-1; D is uncertain. From germline, CDR1 is SQVTM and CDR2 ANQGSEA. Trimming removed 7 bases from V and 1 base from J, with 7 bases in between. The CDR3 contains 11 residues. In DNA, the CDR3 is TGCAGCGCCGTAACGAACACTGAAGCTTTCTTT. This sequence encodes CSAVTNTEAFF.

The chain combines TRBV25-1 with TRBJ1-4, with D perhaps TRBD1 (6 bases). Trimming cost V 4 bases and J 4 bases, with 16 bases left between them. There are 16 residues in the CDR3. Germline loops: CDR1 MGHDK, CDR2 SYGVNS. CDR3 loop: CASSVMGGADNEKLFF. The CDR3 DNA follows: TGTGCCAGCAGTGTCATGGGGGGGGCGGATAATGAAAAACTGTTTTTT.

This clonotype was observed a handful of times. This chain joins TRBV5-5 and TRBJ2-4, with D tentatively TRBD1 (6 bases). V was trimmed by 6 bases and J by 8 bases, leaving 21 bases between them. This CDR3 is 15 amino acids long. CDR1 and CDR2 (germline): SGHKS, YYEKEE (reference sequence). The CDR3 region has the DNA TGTGCCAGCATACCCCTACAGGGAACGTTGGACATTCAGTACTTC. This gives the protein CASIPLQGTLDIQYF.

This clonotype was seen repeatedly, ten times or more. This chain uses TRBV11-3 with TRBJ2-1; a possible D gene is TRBD1 (6 bases). Trimming cost V 1 base and J 6 bases, with 13 bases left between them. Germline V gene lookup returns CDR1 SGHNT and CDR2 YENEEA. This CDR3 region has 15 residues. This CDR3 is CASSLGRRGSNEQFF. CDR3 DNA sequence: TGTGCCAGCAGCTTAGGACGCAGGGGAAGCAATGAGCAGTTCTTC.

This clonotype was observed many times. This sequence joins TRBV27 and TRBJ1-1; D gene unclear. The CDR3 is 14 amino acids. The V gene's germline CDR1 is MNHEY and CDR2 SMNVEV (reference sequence). Trimming took 2 bases from V and 2 from J, leaving 9 bases between them. CDR3: CASSLPGSNTEAFF. The DNA of the CDR3 is TGTGCCAGCAGTTTACCGGGCAGTAACACTGAAGCTTTCTTT.